This record covers a single T cell receptor beta chain. Its antigen is still unknown. The data stem from a study of shared clonotypes between healthy human individuals. For the study at large: Aged 18 to 49, the donors were a couple of women and three men. Notes on the study in general: Genetic and exposure-history diversity was limited by the few donors.

Assay used: immunoSEQ multiplex PCR; TCRdb lists only in-frame clones, some missing. This table has 450,000 to 500,000 clones, approximately 82% appearing once. Germline CDR1 reads ENHRY; CDR2 reads SYGVKD. The CDR3 length is 13 residues. The trim removed 7 bases at V and 1 base at J, leaving 3 bases unmatched. The V call is TRBV10-3, the J call TRBJ2-5, with 7 bases that match TRBD1. Sequenced material: PBMCs. The TCR originated in a middle-aged woman in good health. Some clones in this sample may be carry-over from other donors' samples. In DNA, the CDR3 is TGTGCCATCAAAGCAGGGGGCCAAGAGACCCAGTACTTC. It translates to CAIKAGGQETQYF.